The 22 T cell receptor beta chains in this list originate from one sample, sequenced in a study of T cell responses to AZD1222 COVID-19 vaccine. Only in-frame clones appear in the TCRdb table, and some are missing; sequencing was by immunoSEQ multiplex PCR. This table holds about 180,000 clones, about 90% found once. The sample here was peripheral blood, taken on day 0 of AZD1222 vaccination. These receptors came from an adult in good health.

The chain carries TRBV7-9 and TRBJ1-2, with D hard to call. The CDR3 runs to 13 residues. V dropped 1 base and J dropped 7 bases, with 10 bases sitting between them. Germline V gene data show CDR1 as SEHNR and CDR2 as FQNEAQ (reference sequence). As DNA, the CDR3 is TGTGCCAGCAGCTTAGAACCAGCGGGTGGCTACACCTTC. It is translated as CASSLEPAGGYTF.

The chain carries TRBV3-1 (or the pseudogene TRBV3-2) and TRBJ1-4; TRBD1 is a possible D gene (6 bases). This CDR3 is built from 15 residues. With 4 bases removed from V and 4 bases from J, the gap between germline ends came to 13 bases. Germline V gene data show CDR1 as LGHDT and CDR2 as YNNKEL (reference sequence). CDR3 loop: CASSLRGLYNEKLFF. The CDR3, as DNA: TGTGCCAGCAGCCTCCGGGGGCTGTATAATGAAAAACTGTTTTTT.

The rearrangement links TRBV3-1 (or the pseudogene TRBV3-2) to TRBJ1-1, with 7 bases matching TRBD1. The germline CDR1 and CDR2 sequences are LGHDT and YNNKEL (reference sequence). The CDR3 extends over 14 amino acids. Losses at the gene ends were 3 bases for V and 5 bases for J; bases not matched to a gene: 6. In nucleotides, the CDR3 is TGTGCCAGCAGCCAGTCTACAGGGGATACTGAAGCTTTCTTT. As protein: CASSQSTGDTEAFF.

This chain uses TRBV10-2 with TRBJ2-3; the D gene is possibly TRBD2 (6 bases). The germline V gene has CDR1 WSHSY and CDR2 SAAADI. The CDR3 sequence is 16 residues long. V shed 7 bases and J shed 1 base, with 18 bases lying between them. The CDR3 nucleotides are TGCGCCAGCACTCAGAGATCGGGAGTGGGCACAGATACGCAGTATTTT. It is translated as CASTQRSGVGTDTQYF.

The chain couples TRBV6-5 to TRBJ1-1; D remains unclear. Germline CDR1 reads MNHEY; CDR2 reads SVGAGI. The CDR3 is made up of 11 amino acids. Trimming left V 7 bases short and J 1 base short, with 4 bases between. CDR3: CASTQNTEAFF. Written as DNA, the CDR3 is TGTGCCAGCACCCAGAACACTGAAGCTTTCTTT.

The V gene is TRBV6-5, the J gene TRBJ2-7; D unclear. The germline V gene has CDR1 MNHEY and CDR2 SVGAGI. The CDR3 has 15 residues. Between the trimmed V and J ends, which lost 6 bases and 1 base, there was a span of 16 bases. Written as DNA, the CDR3 is TGTGCCAGCAGATCAACCATGGAACAGTCCTACGAGCAGTACTTC. This codes for CASRSTMEQSYEQYF.

The chain is built from TRBV19 and TRBJ2-2; tentative D call: TRBD2 (5 bases). V was clipped by 7 bases and J by 3 bases, with 9 bases between them. CDR1 LNHDA and CDR2 SQIVND come from the germline V gene (reference sequence). The CDR3 totals 13 residues. This chain's CDR3 is CASNEGDTGELFF. The CDR3 DNA reads as TGTGCCAGTAACGAGGGCGACACCGGGGAGCTGTTTTTT.

The V and J genes are TRBV10-3 and TRBJ2-3; D uncertain. V was clipped by 4 bases and J by 3 bases, with 5 bases between them. The CDR3 sequence is 12 residues long. CDR1 and CDR2 from the germline V gene are ENHRY and SYGVKD. CDR3 amino acids: CAISAPTDTQYF. The CDR3 DNA reads as TGTGCCATCAGTGCACCAACAGATACGCAGTATTTT.

This chain links TRBV5-1 with TRBJ1-6; 7 positions agree with TRBD1. This CDR3 has 14 amino acids. Unmatched junction bases numbered 5, after V lost 4 bases and J lost 7 bases. The germline CDR1 and CDR2 sequences are SGHRS and YFSETQ. The CDR3 bases are TGCGCCAGCAGCCCACAGGGGACGAATTCACCCCTCCACTTT. This sequence encodes CASSPQGTNSPLHF.

The J gene is TRBJ1-1, the V gene TRBV27; no firm D call. CDR1 MNHEY and CDR2 SMNVEV come from the germline V gene (reference sequence). CDR3 size: 13 residues. The germline V and J ends were trimmed by 6 bases and 5 bases, with 13 bases remaining between them. CDR3 nucleotide sequence: TGTGCCAGCAGCCCGGACCAAGGGACTGAAGCTTTCTTT. It translates to CASSPDQGTEAFF.

The chain has TRBV11-2 and TRBJ2-1; D is perhaps TRBD1 (6 bases). The V end lost 3 bases, the J end lost 4 bases, and 10 bases lay between the germline ends. This CDR3 region has 14 residues. Germline values: CDR1 SGHAT, CDR2 FQNNGV. CDR3 region: CASSFGTPYNEQFF. As DNA, the CDR3 is TGTGCCAGCAGCTTCGGGACACCATACAATGAGCAGTTCTTC.

In this sample, this clone turned up a few times. J is TRBJ2-3 and V is TRBV28; 9 bases agree with TRBD1. In germline, CDR1 is MDHEN, CDR2 SYDVKM. V shed 2 bases and J 2 bases; nucleotides not matched to a gene: 2. The CDR3 is 15 amino acids. CDR3 sequence: CASSLLQGATDTQYF. As DNA, the CDR3 is TGTGCCAGCAGTTTACTACAGGGGGCCACAGATACGCAGTATTTT. Drawing the rest from reference TRBV28 and TRBJ2-3, the complete variable domain is DVKVTQSSRYLVKRTGEKVFLECVQDMDHENMFWYRQDPGLGLRLIYFSYDVKMKEKGDIPEGYSVSREKKERFSLILESASTNQTSMYLCASSLLQGATDTQYFGPGTRLTVL.

The V gene is TRBV4-3, the J gene TRBJ2-6; the D is unclear. V lost 4 bases, J lost 8 bases, and 9 bases lay in between. This CDR3 is built from 13 residues. The germline CDR1 and CDR2 sequences are LGHNA and YSLEER. The CDR3 loop is CASSPSRTNVLTF. In DNA form, the CDR3 reads TGCGCCAGCAGCCCGTCAAGGACCAACGTCCTGACTTTC.

The genes are TRBV28 and TRBJ2-5, with D unresolved. CDR3 length: 14 residues. Trimming removed 5 bases at V and 5 bases at J, with 15 bases between. Germline V gives CDR1 MDHEN, CDR2 SYDVKM. For the CDR3, the DNA is TGTGCCAGCAGTCTGGCTACGCGCTGGGAGACCCAGTACTTC. This encodes CASSLATRWETQYF.

This chain uses TRBV29-1 with TRBJ2-7, with 8 bases that match TRBD1. This CDR3 is 13 amino acids long. In germline, CDR1 is SQVTM, CDR2 ANQGSEA. J gave up 2 bases and V 5 bases, and 5 bases lay outside the gene matches. CDR3 coding DNA: TGCAGCGTTATCGGGACAGGCACCTACGAGCAGTACTTC. Translated: CSVIGTGTYEQYF.

The chain is built from TRBV19 and TRBJ2-1, with 10 bases matching TRBD2. The CDR3 extends over 19 amino acids. Per the germline V gene, CDR1 is LNHDA and CDR2 is SQIVND (reference sequence). J was trimmed by 0 bases and V by 6 bases; bases with no gene match: 14. Written as DNA, the CDR3 is TGTGCCAGTAGCTCCCCCCCGGGACTAGCGACGATCTCCTACAATGAGCAGTTCTTC. Its translation is CASSSPPGLATISYNEQFF.

This sequence joins TRBV6-6 and TRBJ2-7; 8 bases match TRBD1. From germline, CDR1 is MNHNY and CDR2 SVGAGI (reference sequence). Germline trimming cut 5 bases from V and 2 bases from J; bases unmatched to any gene: 5. The CDR3 is made up of 14 amino acids. The CDR3 region is CASSQAQGAYEQYF. The CDR3 DNA is TGTGCCAGCAGTCAAGCACAGGGGGCCTACGAGCAGTACTTC.

The CDR3 region has the DNA TGTGCCATCAGTGTGGTCGCAGCGGGAGGTTGGAATGAGCAGTTCTTC. It codes for CAISVVAAGGWNEQFF. This chain uses TRBV10-3 with TRBJ2-1; 9 positions match TRBD2. The CDR3 spans 16 residues. CDR1 is ENHRY, CDR2 SYGVKD, per germline. Trimming cost V 4 bases and J 7 bases; bases outside gene matches: 11.

The V and J genes are TRBV12-2 and TRBJ2-3; the table's D call of TRBD2 was not tested on the DNA. TRBV12-2 is a pseudogene. The CDR3 spans 15 residues. The CDR3 DNA follows: TGTGCAAGTCGCTCTGGACTAGCAGAAACAGATACGCAGTATTTT. Translating gives CASRSGLAETDTQYF.

V gene TRBV28 combines with J gene TRBJ1-2; 8 nucleotides match TRBD1. This CDR3 contains 16 residues. V dropped 7 bases and J dropped 3; count of bases not matched to a gene: 13. Germline CDR1 and CDR2: MDHEN and SYDVKM. The CDR3 sequence is CASMDKGQEGHYGYTF. As DNA, the CDR3 is TGTGCCAGCATGGATAAGGGACAGGAGGGACACTATGGCTACACCTTC.

The V gene is TRBV18, the J gene TRBJ1-1; D remains unclear. The CDR3 length is 15 residues. Per germline, CDR1 KGHSH and CDR2 LQKENI. V was pared by 0 bases and J by 3 bases, with 11 bases between. The CDR3 coding sequence is TGTGCCAGCTCACCACCGAGGGATAGGGACACTGAAGCTTTCTTT. This sequence encodes CASSPPRDRDTEAFF.

This chain uses TRBV10-3 with TRBJ2-3; a weak D match, TRBD2 (6 bases). Germline assignment: CDR1 ENHRY and CDR2 SYGVKD. The CDR3 loop spans 14 amino acids. V was clipped by 5 bases and J by 6 bases, with 15 bases between them. This CDR3 is CAISPRDSVDTQYF. The DNA for the CDR3 is TGTGCCATCAGTCCCCGGGACTCCGTGGATACGCAGTATTTT.